These 30 T cell receptor beta chains were sequenced from one sample in a study of CD4 T cells in relation to SARS-CoV-2 and coronaviruses. Before the COVID-19 pandemic, during about 2011-2019, CD4+ T cells were taken from unexposed donors. Isolation of CD4+ T cells took place after approximately eleven days in culture. The antigens these receptors bind are not known. Generated by immunoSEQ multiplex PCR, the TCRdb table keeps only in-frame clones and is missing some. The sample has 15,000 to 20,000 clones, 78% seen once. Sequencing was done on a sample of CD4+ T cells from PBMCs, cultured in vitro. The receptors shown here come from a human donor in good health.

The rearrangement uses TRBV15 and TRBJ2-5; 10 bases agree with TRBD1. CDR1 LNHNV and CDR2 YYDKDF come from the germline V gene (reference sequence). The CDR3 spans 13 residues. Germline trimming cut 6 bases from V and 3 bases from J; bases unmatched to any gene: 1. The CDR3: CATRGTGEETQYF. CDR3 sequence (DNA): TGTGCCACCAGAGGGACAGGGGAAGAGACCCAGTACTTC.

The rearrangement uses TRBV5-6 and TRBJ1-5; weak D call: TRBD1 (5 bases). Per germline, CDR1 SGHDT and CDR2 YYEEEE. CDR3 length equals 16 residues. Trimming took 0 bases from V and 1 from J, leaving 11 bases between them. CDR3 bases: TGTGCCAGCAGCTTGGGGGGGACGGCGAGCAATCAGCCCCAGCATTTT. This sequence encodes CASSLGGTASNQPQHF.

The rearrangement uses TRBV6-2 or TRBV6-3 and TRBJ1-5; D unclear. The CDR3 length is 17 residues. Germline assignment: CDR1 MNHEY and CDR2 SVGEGT. V shed 0 bases and J shed 7 bases, with 19 bases lying between them. DNA for the CDR3: TGTGCCAGCAGTTACTCGAATCACGGGTTTGGTGGCCAGCCCCAGCATTTT. It is translated as CASSYSNHGFGGQPQHF.

V is TRBV28 and J is TRBJ2-7; 9 bases line up with TRBD2. Germline V lookup: CDR1 MDHEN, CDR2 SYDVKM. The J segment lost 4 bases and the V segment lost 3 bases, leaving 1 base of the junction unmatched. This CDR3 contains 13 residues. The CDR3 DNA follows: TGTGCCAGCAGTTTTAGCGGGAGTTACGAGCAGTACTTC. It yields the protein CASSFSGSYEQYF.

The chain combines TRBV6-5 with TRBJ2-1, with D possibly TRBD2 on 5 matching bases. The length of the CDR3 is 12 residues. CDR1 is MNHEY and CDR2 is SVGAGI in the germline V gene. V lost 5 bases and J lost 8, with 10 bases in between. Written as DNA, the CDR3 is TGTGCCAGCAGTCCCGCGGAGGATGAGCAGTTCTTC. Protein: CASSPAEDEQFF.

The chain has TRBV6-6 and TRBJ2-2; D is undetermined. There are 16 residues in the CDR3. Trimming took 5 bases from V and 4 from J, leaving 17 bases between them. Looked up from germline, CDR1 is MNHNY and CDR2 is SVGAGI (reference sequence). The CDR3 loop is CASSVKALTATGELFF. Written as DNA, the CDR3 is TGTGCCAGCAGTGTCAAGGCCCTAACAGCCACCGGGGAGCTGTTTTTT.

The CDR3, as DNA: TGCAGCGTAAGGCTACAGAGCATGAACACTGAAGCTTTCTTT. Translated, it gives CSVRLQSMNTEAFF. The chain uses TRBV29-1 and TRBJ1-1; D ambiguous. This CDR3 comprises 14 residues. V gave up 6 bases and J gave up 0 bases, with 14 bases separating them. Germline assignment: CDR1 SQVTM and CDR2 ANQGSEA.

The chain combines TRBV15 with TRBJ1-5; 10 bases map to TRBD1. The CDR3 loop spans 16 amino acids. The germline gives CDR1 LNHNV, CDR2 YYDKDF (reference sequence). V lost 1 base, J lost 9 bases, and 9 bases stayed unmatched. In DNA form, the CDR3 reads TGTGCCACCAGCAGAGGGAGGGACAGGGGCCAGGGGCCCCAGCATTTT. This translates into CATSRGRDRGQGPQHF.

V gene TRBV10-3 combines with J gene TRBJ2-1; TRBD2 might be the D (6 bases). This CDR3 comprises 14 residues. CDR1 is ENHRY and CDR2 is SYGVKD in the germline V gene. The V gene lost 0 bases and the J gene lost 7 bases, with 10 bases spanning the gap. The CDR3 sequence: CAISESPSVNEQFF. The CDR3 DNA is TGTGCCATCAGTGAGTCACCTAGCGTAAATGAGCAGTTCTTC.

This clone was picked up one time. CDR3 sequence reads: CASSFPREGPRETQYF. In nucleotides, the CDR3 is TGCGCCAGCAGCTTCCCGCGGGAGGGCCCTCGGGAGACCCAGTACTTC. The V call is TRBV5-1, the J call TRBJ2-5, with 9 positions matching TRBD2. The CDR3 is 16 amino acids. Germline V gene data show CDR1 as SGHRS and CDR2 as YFSETQ. The V and J ends lost 2 bases and 5 bases, in that order; junction bases with no gene match: 10.

Here the CDR3 reads CASSLPRTESNYGYTF. In nucleotides, the CDR3 is TGTGCCAGCAGCCTCCCCCGGACAGAATCGAACTATGGCTACACCTTC. V and J are TRBV7-9 and TRBJ1-2, with a possible D match to TRBD1 (6 bases). Germline values: CDR1 SEHNR, CDR2 FQNEAQ (reference sequence). The V gene lost 5 bases and the J gene lost 2 bases, with 18 bases spanning the gap. CDR3 length equals 16 residues. Together with reference TRBV7-9 and TRBJ1-2, the CDR3 gives the full variable domain: DTGVSQNPRHKITKRGQNVTFRCDPISEHNRLYWYRQTLGQGPEFLTYFQNEAQLEKSRLLSDRFSAERPKGSFSTLEIQRTEQGDSAMYLCASSLPRTESNYGYTFGSGTRLTVV.

The rearrangement joins TRBV19 to TRBJ1-2; the D gene is possibly TRBD1 (6 bases). Germline CDR1 LNHDA, CDR2 SQIVND (reference sequence). V was clipped by 2 bases and J by 4 bases, with 14 bases between them. This CDR3 is 15 amino acids long. In DNA form, the CDR3 reads TGTGCCAGTAGTATACATGCAGGGGTTATCTATGGCTACACCTTC. It codes for CASSIHAGVIYGYTF.

This clone was found once. This chain uses TRBV28 with TRBJ2-4, with 10 bases lining up with TRBD1. Unmatched junction bases numbered 12, after V lost 5 bases and J lost 11 bases. CDR3 length: 15 amino acids. Germline V gives CDR1 MDHEN, CDR2 SYDVKM. CDR3 bases: TGTGCCAGCAGTACGACAGGGGGCGTCAGGAACGTTCAGTACTTC. It translates to CASSTTGGVRNVQYF.

The chain is built from TRBV2 and TRBJ1-2; TRBD1 matches at 7 bases. From germline, CDR1 is SNHLY and CDR2 FYNNEI. V lost 6 bases to trimming and J lost 2 bases; unmatched junction nucleotides: 3. This CDR3 has 13 residues. The CDR3 region has the DNA TGTGCCAGCAGGGCGACAGGGAACTATGGCTACACCTTC. Translating it yields CASRATGNYGYTF.

The chain couples TRBV12-5 to TRBJ2-5, with TRBD1 matching 8 bases. The CDR3 runs 16 residues. V lost 7 bases to trimming and J lost 5 bases; unmatched junction nucleotides: 15. Per the germline V gene, CDR1 is LGHNT and CDR2 is FRNRAP. Here the CDR3 reads CASVSRGQAPGETQYF. CDR3 in DNA: TGTGCTAGTGTTTCGAGGGGACAGGCACCCGGGGAGACCCAGTACTTC.

The DNA of the CDR3 is TGCGCCAGCAGGCTTGACAGCTACGAGCAGTACTTC. Amino acid sequence: CASRLDSYEQYF. The chain uses TRBV5-1 and TRBJ2-7, with D possibly TRBD1 on 5 matching bases. Trimming pared 5 bases from V and 3 bases from J, leaving 9 bases between. CDR1 and CDR2 from the germline V gene are SGHRS and YFSETQ. The CDR3 is 12 residues long.

The V call is TRBV6-5, the J call TRBJ2-7; 12 nucleotides align to TRBD2. The CDR3 is made up of 14 amino acids. Germline trimming cut 4 bases from V and 5 bases from J; bases unmatched to any gene: 3. From germline, CDR1 is MNHEY and CDR2 SVGAGI. CDR3 sequence reads: CASSLLAGGNEQYF. In DNA, the CDR3 is TGTGCCAGCAGTTTACTAGCGGGAGGTAACGAGCAGTACTTC.

This clone was seen a handful of times. V is TRBV11-2 and J is TRBJ2-1; TRBD2 matches 12 bases. There are 19 residues in the CDR3. Germline CDR1 reads SGHAT; CDR2 reads FQNNGV. J was trimmed by 8 bases and V by 5 bases; bases with no gene match: 19. In DNA form, the CDR3 reads TGTGCCAGCAGCCAAAACGCACTAGCGGGAGGTCCTTGGTGGGATGAGCAGTTCTTC. Its translation: CASSQNALAGGPWWDEQFF.

The genes are TRBV14 and TRBJ1-3, with 8 nucleotides matching TRBD1. CDR3 length equals 16 residues. CDR1 is SGHDN, CDR2 FVKESK, per germline. Trimming removed 3 bases from V and 0 bases from J; junction bases left unmatched: 4. CDR3 DNA: TGTGCCAGCAGCCAGAGGACAGGGAGCTCTGGAAACACCATATATTTT. Translating it yields CASSQRTGSSGNTIYF.

This rearrangement joins TRBV19 to TRBJ2-3; 11 bases fit TRBD1. The trim removed 6 bases at V and 3 bases at J, leaving 2 bases unmatched. Germline V CDR1 and CDR2: LNHDA, SQIVND (reference sequence). The CDR3 consists of 14 residues. As DNA, the CDR3 is TGTGCCAGTAGAAGGGACAGGGGGACAGATACGCAGTATTTT. Amino acid sequence: CASRRDRGTDTQYF.

The chain recombines TRBV24-1 with TRBJ2-2; 12 bases match TRBD1. The CDR3 sequence is 17 residues long. CDR1 and CDR2 (germline): KGHDR, SFDVKD. The V segment lost 2 bases and the J segment 5 bases; nucleotides outside the gene matches: 5. The CDR3 nucleotides are TGTGCCACCAGTGATTCCTGGGACAGGGGGCTGACCGGGGAGCTGTTTTTT. Protein sequence: CATSDSWDRGLTGELFF.

This rearrangement joins TRBV5-1 to TRBJ2-1, with 8 bases matching TRBD1. The CDR3 runs 16 residues. Germline V lookup: CDR1 SGHRS, CDR2 YFSETQ. J gave up 9 bases and V 4 bases, and 15 bases lay outside the gene matches. For the CDR3, the DNA is TGCGCCAGCAGCGCAACAGGGGGTTCCATGGGGAGTGAGCAGTTCTTC. This encodes CASSATGGSMGSEQFF.

This chain joins TRBV11-2 and TRBJ2-7; 11 bases fit TRBD1. The germline gives CDR1 SGHAT, CDR2 FQNNGV. This CDR3 comprises 18 residues. The V and J ends lost 6 bases and 1 base, in that order; junction bases with no gene match: 14. The CDR3 coding sequence is TGTGCCAGCAGACCGGGACAGGGGGTGTTCGGTAGATCCTACGAGCAGTACTTC. This sequence encodes CASRPGQGVFGRSYEQYF.

This clone showed up just a few times. This chain connects TRBV24-1 to TRBJ2-5; 8 bases map to TRBD2. The length of the CDR3 is 16 residues. With V trimmed by 4 bases and J by 5 bases, 11 bases remained unmatched. Germline CDR1 KGHDR, CDR2 SFDVKD. Here the CDR3 reads CATSEPIGLAGETQYF. Written as DNA, the CDR3 is TGTGCCACCAGTGAACCAATTGGACTAGCCGGGGAGACCCAGTACTTC.

The chain has TRBV6-1 and TRBJ2-7; tentative D call: TRBD2 (6 bases). The CDR3 length is 16 residues. Per the germline V gene, CDR1 is MNHNS and CDR2 is SASEGT. V lost 3 bases and J 2 bases, leaving 17 bases between the germline ends. The CDR3 bases are TGTGCCAGCAGTGAGAGTGTGGGTAGCGGACCCTACGAGCAGTACTTC. Protein sequence: CASSESVGSGPYEQYF.

The chain recombines TRBV25-1 with TRBJ1-5; TRBD1 might be the D (5 bases). This CDR3 is built from 14 residues. Germline assignment: CDR1 MGHDK and CDR2 SYGVNS. V lost 3 bases to trimming and J lost 3 bases, with 9 bases between them. The CDR3 reads CASSDTGNNQPQHF. The CDR3, as DNA: TGTGCCAGCAGTGATACAGGCAACAATCAGCCCCAGCATTTT.

The genes are TRBV5-1 and TRBJ2-2, with D unresolved. This CDR3 spans 14 amino acids. Trimming left V 4 bases short and J 5 bases short, with 12 bases between. CDR1 SGHRS and CDR2 YFSETQ come from the germline V gene. The CDR3 is CASSPRESTGELFF. CDR3 DNA sequence: TGCGCCAGCAGCCCAAGAGAATCAACCGGGGAGCTGTTTTTT.

This clone was recorded only once. This sequence joins TRBV4-1 and TRBJ2-6, with TRBD2 matching over 14 bases. The J segment lost 2 bases and the V segment lost 3 bases, leaving 9 bases of the junction unmatched. The CDR3 sequence is 20 residues long. Germline V gene sequence: CDR1 MGHRA, CDR2 YSYEKL. CDR3 region: CASSQPMGLAGVTGANVLTF. The CDR3, as DNA: TGCGCCAGCAGCCAGCCGATGGGACTAGCGGGAGTAACTGGGGCCAACGTCCTGACTTTC.

This chain uses TRBV6-5 with TRBJ2-2; TRBD1 matches at 9 bases. Unmatched junction bases numbered 4, after V lost 4 bases and J lost 4 bases. The CDR3 covers 15 residues. The germline V gene encodes CDR1 MNHEY and CDR2 SVGAGI. Here the CDR3 DNA reads TGTGCCAGCAGTTGGGGGACAGGGTCCACCGGGGAGCTGTTTTTT. It yields the protein CASSWGTGSTGELFF.

This chain uses TRBV24-1 with TRBJ1-5; D may be TRBD1 (5 bases). This CDR3 contains 13 residues. The germline V gene has CDR1 KGHDR and CDR2 SFDVKD. V was clipped by 5 bases and J by 4 bases, with 8 bases between them. This CDR3 reads CATSGWGNQPQHF. CDR3 bases: TGTGCCACCAGTGGATGGGGGAATCAGCCCCAGCATTTT.